This T cell receptor (beta chain) comes out of a study of graft-versus-host responses after intestinal transplantation. The protocol was immunoSEQ multiplex PCR, while the TCRdb copy is restricted to in-frame clones and leaves out a portion. The sample yields 130,000 or so clones, approximately 91% seen once. From germline, CDR1 is SGHDT and CDR2 YYEEEE. The CDR3 runs to 13 residues. The V and J ends lost 4 bases and 10 bases respectively, with 15 bases between them. About this clone: What it binds is unknown.

This TCR was sampled from a human donor who received an intestinal transplant. Sequenced material: unstimulated CD4+ T cells sorted from spleen or lymph node cells, taken before intestinal transplant. This chain links TRBV5-6 with TRBJ2-1; tentative D call: TRBD2 (6 bases). The CDR3 is CASSPPGLSEQFF. The CDR3 DNA sequence: TGTGCCAGCAGCCCACCGGGACTTTCAGAGCAGTTCTTC.